The clone carrying this TCR beta chain was seen a few times. Its antigen is unidentified. The sample originates from a study of blood T cells in healthy people across ages. This CDR3 is built from 13 residues. V dropped 6 bases and J dropped 0 bases, with 8 bases sitting between them. Germline CDR1 and CDR2: DFQATT and SNEGSKA (reference sequence). Study findings and constraints: When set beside aged donors, long-lived donors presented more naive CD4+ cells and higher diversity.

Using a J-beta primer mix together with a sample-barcoded 5' primer, a second PCR was run for about 7 to 12 cycles. TCRdb itself ran the 5' RACE reads through MiXCR, one entry per CDR3 protein. The table shows around 800,000 distinct CDR3 sequences, with approximately 55% occurring only once. Sequencing was performed on blood. The V and J genes are TRBV20-1 and TRBJ1-4; no clear D gene. The TCR sequence derives from a man at least 80 years old in good health. The CDR3 is CSASGATNEKLFF. In DNA form, the CDR3 reads TGCAGTGCCTCCGGGGCAACTAATGAAAAACTGTTTTTT.